This T cell receptor beta chain was obtained from a study of blood T cell repertoires in COVID-19. Here immunoSEQ multiplex PCR was the method, and the copy in TCRdb shows in-frame clones only, minus some. The sample has more than 250,000 clones, approximately 88% seen once; the top ten hold about 0.65%. This clonotype was obtained from a human donor in a cohort sampled during active COVID-19. The material sequenced was peripheral blood.

The CDR3 spells CASSPTGTWVNQPQHF. CDR3 bases: TGTGCCAGCTCACCCACTGGGACTTGGGTCAATCAGCCCCAGCATTTT. The chain uses TRBV18 and TRBJ1-5, with D possibly TRBD1 on 5 matching bases. This CDR3 contains 16 residues. Germline assignment: CDR1 KGHSH and CDR2 LQKENI. V lost 3 bases and J lost 3, with 15 bases in between. Looking up the rest from reference TRBV18 and TRBJ1-5 gives the full variable domain: NAGVMQNPRHLVRRRGQEARLRCSPMKGHSHVYWYRQLPEEGLKFMVYLQKENIIDESGMPKERFSAEFPKEGPSILRIQQVVRGDSAAYFCASSPTGTWVNQPQHFGDGTRLSIL.